Following are 31 T cell receptor beta chains from one sample sequenced in a study of cytotoxic CD8 clonotypes in ibrutinib-treated CLL. TCRdb's copy holds only in-frame clones and misses some; the assay was immunoSEQ multiplex PCR. The table lists about 63,000 clones, approximately 75% of them singletons. The sequenced sample was PBMCs, obtained after 12 months of ibrutinib treatment. The source is a human donor with chronic lymphocytic leukemia.

The chain recombines TRBV13 with TRBJ1-1; D gene ambiguous. Trimming cost V 5 bases and J 2 bases, with 3 bases left between them. There are 11 residues in the CDR3. Per germline, CDR1 PRHDT and CDR2 FYEKMQ (reference sequence). The CDR3 bases are TGTGCCAGCAGCCTTAACACTGAAGCTTTCTTT. Its protein is CASSLNTEAFF.

CDR3 residues: CASSLWAGINSYNEQFF. The DNA for the CDR3 is TGTGCCAGCAGCTTATGGGCGGGTATAAATAGCTACAATGAGCAGTTCTTC. V is TRBV7-9 and J is TRBJ2-1; D might be TRBD2 (5 bases). The CDR3 is 17 amino acids. Trimming stripped 2 bases from V and 3 bases from J, with 17 bases between. The V gene's germline CDR1 is SEHNR and CDR2 FQNEAQ (reference sequence).

A few counts support this clone. This sample includes further DNA sequences coding for the same CDR3. The chain recombines TRBV5-1 with TRBJ1-4; D is possibly TRBD1 (6 bases). Per germline, CDR1 SGHRS and CDR2 YFSETQ. The length of the CDR3 is 15 residues. V dropped 2 bases and J dropped 5 bases, with 13 bases sitting between them. This CDR3 is CASSLLRGPNEKLFF. CDR3 DNA: TGCGCCAGCAGCTTACTCAGGGGTCCCAATGAAAAACTGTTTTTT.

V gene TRBV11-3 combines with J gene TRBJ1-1; the D gene is possibly TRBD1 (5 bases). The CDR3 is 13 residues long. CDR1 and CDR2 (germline): SGHNT, YENEEA. V dropped 3 bases and J dropped 4 bases, with 9 bases sitting between them. CDR3 region: CASSFRVSTEAFF. The CDR3 bases are TGTGCCAGCAGCTTCAGGGTAAGCACTGAAGCTTTCTTT. The whole variable domain, filled in from reference TRBV11-3 and TRBJ1-1, reads EAGVVQSPRYKIIEKKQPVAFWCNPISGHNTLYWYLQNLGQGPELLIRYENEEAVDDSQLPKDRFSAERLKGVDSTLKIQPAELGDSAVYLCASSFRVSTEAFFGQGTRLTVV.

This chain joins TRBV2 and TRBJ2-3, with D perhaps TRBD1 (5 bases). Germline loops: CDR1 SNHLY, CDR2 FYNNEI. This CDR3 is built from 14 residues. Trimming stripped 6 bases from V and 0 bases from J, with 10 bases between. Here the CDR3 DNA reads TGTGCCAGCAGGACACAGGACAGCACAGATACGCAGTATTTT. Residues: CASRTQDSTDTQYF.

The V call is TRBV6-1, the J call TRBJ2-3, with a tentative D call TRBD2 (6 bases). The V end lost 6 bases, the J end lost 0 bases, and 10 bases lay between the germline ends. The CDR3 is 14 residues long. CDR1 MNHNS and CDR2 SASEGT come from the germline V gene. Here the CDR3 DNA reads TGTGCCAGCAGCCGGGACTTAAGCACAGATACGCAGTATTTT. This gives the protein CASSRDLSTDTQYF.

The rearrangement joins TRBV11-2 to TRBJ1-3; D remains ambiguous. This CDR3 contains 12 residues. Between the trimmed V and J ends, which lost 5 bases and 8 bases, there was a span of 10 bases. Germline-derived CDR1 and CDR2 are SGHAT and FQNNGV. CDR3 loop: CASSQRADTIYF. DNA for the CDR3: TGTGCCAGCAGCCAAAGGGCCGACACCATATATTTT.

The gene calls are TRBV10-3 and TRBJ2-2; D not resolved. The V gene's germline CDR1 is ENHRY and CDR2 SYGVKD. Trimming pared 10 bases from V and 6 bases from J, leaving 18 bases between. The length of the CDR3 is 14 residues. CDR3 DNA sequence: TGTGCCAGCCAAGGGTCTGTAGTCTCCGGGGAGCTGTTTTTT. Amino acid sequence: CASQGSVVSGELFF.

J is TRBJ1-4 and V is TRBV2; D gene ambiguous. This CDR3 is 12 amino acids long. CDR1 and CDR2 from the germline V gene are SNHLY and FYNNEI. Trimming removed 6 bases at V and 7 bases at J, with 9 bases between. The CDR3 nucleotides are TGTGCCAGCAGGGACTATCGTGAAAAACTGTTTTTT. Translating it yields CASRDYREKLFF.

This clone came up a few times. The V and J genes are TRBV2 and TRBJ1-5; D may be TRBD1 (5 bases). Germline loops: CDR1 SNHLY, CDR2 FYNNEI. Trimming cost V 2 bases and J 1 base, with 12 bases left between them. The CDR3 spans 16 residues. In DNA, the CDR3 is TGTGCCAGCAGTGAATGGGGGAAGGGAAGCAATCAGCCCCAGCATTTT. Its translation: CASSEWGKGSNQPQHF.

This clone came up a few times. The chain recombines TRBV30 with TRBJ1-2; D call uncertain. The V end was cut by 2 bases, the J end by 4 bases, with 11 bases between. Germline CDR1 GTSNPN, CDR2 SVGIG (reference sequence). The CDR3 has 13 residues. CDR3 bases: TGTGCCTGGAGTCAGGAGGTTGGCTATGGCTACACCTTC. It is translated as CAWSQEVGYGYTF.

The chain couples TRBV7-3 to TRBJ2-1, with 13 nucleotides matching TRBD2. Germline V lookup: CDR1 SGHTA, CDR2 FQGTGA. V lost 2 bases and J lost 6; bases outside the gene matches: 7. The CDR3 has 17 amino acids. The CDR3 sequence: CASSLGPGLAGSNEQFF. CDR3 in DNA: TGTGCCAGCAGCTTAGGGCCGGGACTAGCGGGAAGCAATGAGCAGTTCTTC. The full variable domain, with the rest looked up from reference TRBV7-3 and TRBJ2-1, is GAGVSQTPSNKVTEKGKYVELRCDPISGHTALYWYRQSLGQGPEFLIYFQGTGAADDSGLPNDRFFAVRPEGSVSTLKIQRTERGDSAVYLCASSLGPGLAGSNEQFFGPGTRLTVL.

V and J are TRBV5-8 and TRBJ2-1; TRBD1 is a possible D gene (5 bases). Germline CDR1 and CDR2: SGHTS and YDEGEE. Trimming removed 4 bases at V and 2 bases at J, with 13 bases between. This CDR3 comprises 15 residues. As DNA, the CDR3 is TGTGCCAGCAGCCGCTCGGCAGGGACCTACAATGAGCAGTTCTTC. Its translation: CASSRSAGTYNEQFF.

The DNA for the CDR3 is TGTGCCAGCAGTTCCTCAGGGGGGGCAGAAGAAAAACTGTTTTTT. This translates into CASSSSGGAEEKLFF. The V gene is TRBV28, the J gene TRBJ1-4; 7 nucleotides line up with TRBD1. Unmatched junction bases numbered 10, after V lost 4 bases and J lost 8 bases. Germline V gene lookup returns CDR1 MDHEN and CDR2 SYDVKM. The CDR3 length is 15 residues.

The V gene is TRBV18, the J gene TRBJ2-1, with 11 bases fitting TRBD1. Germline V gene sequence: CDR1 KGHSH, CDR2 LQKENI. The trim removed 5 bases at V and 9 bases at J, leaving 6 bases unmatched. The CDR3 has 14 residues. CDR3: CASSGQGAGGEQFF. The CDR3 nucleotides read TGTGCCAGCTCAGGACAGGGGGCCGGCGGTGAGCAGTTCTTC.

The chain employs TRBV29-1 and TRBJ2-3; weak D call: TRBD1 (5 bases). The CDR3 extends over 13 amino acids. The V end was cut by 5 bases, the J end by 2 bases, with 11 bases between. Per the germline V gene, CDR1 is SQVTM and CDR2 is ANQGSEA. The CDR3 spells CSVWQGYTDTQYF. The CDR3 coding sequence is TGCAGCGTTTGGCAGGGTTACACAGATACGCAGTATTTT.

V gene TRBV6-5 combines with J gene TRBJ2-4; D gene unclear. CDR3 length: 14 residues. Looked up from germline, CDR1 is MNHEY and CDR2 is SVGAGI. The V end lost 6 bases, the J end lost 0 bases, and 9 bases lay between the germline ends. The CDR3 DNA reads as TGTGCCAGCAGCCCGGATCTAGCCAAAAACATTCAGTACTTC. Protein product: CASSPDLAKNIQYF.

The rearrangement uses TRBV5-1 and TRBJ2-7, with 8 nucleotides matching TRBD1. CDR3 length equals 14 residues. The V and J ends lost 3 bases and 7 bases, in that order; junction bases with no gene match: 9. Germline V lookup: CDR1 SGHRS, CDR2 YFSETQ. The CDR3 sequence: CASSSGQVPSEQYF. CDR3 coding DNA: TGCGCCAGCAGCTCGGGACAGGTCCCGTCGGAGCAGTACTTC.

This clone was counted between two and nine times. The chain employs TRBV6-1 and TRBJ1-4; tentative D call: TRBD1 (5 bases). Trimming took 2 bases from V and 2 from J, leaving 9 bases between them. The germline V gene encodes CDR1 MNHNS and CDR2 SASEGT. The CDR3 loop spans 15 amino acids. CDR3 residues: CASSESGSTNEKLFF. Written as DNA, the CDR3 is TGTGCCAGCAGTGAATCAGGGAGTACTAATGAAAAACTGTTTTTT.

This chain connects TRBV28 to TRBJ2-7, with 10 nucleotides matching TRBD1. Trimming at V came to 2 bases and at J to 2 bases, leaving 3 bases not matched to a gene. Germline values: CDR1 MDHEN, CDR2 SYDVKM. CDR3 length: 15 amino acids. Here the CDR3 reads CASSLPGTGAYEQYF. DNA for the CDR3: TGTGCCAGCAGTTTACCCGGGACAGGGGCCTACGAGCAGTACTTC.

This clone was observed once. This chain uses TRBV6-1 with TRBJ2-7; weak D call: TRBD2 (5 bases). CDR3 length: 13 residues. CDR1 MNHNS and CDR2 SASEGT come from the germline V gene. V lost 1 base and J 7 bases, leaving 11 bases between the germline ends. Written as DNA, the CDR3 is TGTGCCAGCAGTGAAGAGCTCGGACTTGAGCAGTACTTC. It is translated as CASSEELGLEQYF.

In DNA, the CDR3 is TGTGCCTGGAGTGTATCGACGGGGTTGGGCGCTTTCTTT. Translating gives CAWSVSTGLGAFF. The V call is TRBV30, the J call TRBJ1-1; D unclear. Trimming shortened V by 0 bases and J by 11 bases, and 16 bases separated the two germline ends. The CDR3 extends over 13 amino acids. Germline CDR1 is GTSNPN and CDR2 is SVGIG (reference sequence).

This chain links TRBV5-1 with TRBJ2-7, with D tentatively TRBD1 (6 bases). The germline V and J ends were trimmed by 4 bases and 2 bases, with 16 bases remaining between them. This CDR3 region has 15 residues. Germline CDR1 reads SGHRS; CDR2 reads YFSETQ. The CDR3 reads CASSHGIGGAYEQYF. Written as DNA, the CDR3 is TGCGCCAGCAGCCACGGTATAGGGGGTGCCTACGAGCAGTACTTC.

CDR3 protein: CASSFGAEGNTIYF. The CDR3 nucleotides are TGTGCCAGCAGCTTTGGGGCGGAGGGAAACACCATATATTTT. The genes are TRBV7-6 and TRBJ1-3, with a weak D call TRBD1 (5 bases). Germline CDR1 SGHVS, CDR2 FNYEAQ. The CDR3 totals 14 residues. V was cut by 3 bases and J by 4 bases, with 10 bases left in between. The whole variable domain, filled in from reference TRBV7-6 and TRBJ1-3, reads GAGVSQSPRYKVTKRGQDVALRCDPISGHVSLYWYRQALGQGPEFLTYFNYEAQQDKSGLPNDRFSAERPEGSISTLTIQRTEQRDSAMYRCASSFGAEGNTIYFGEGSWLTVV.

V and J are TRBV5-1 and TRBJ2-3; 10 nucleotides match TRBD2. This CDR3 is built from 16 residues. The ends lost 2 bases at V and 3 bases at J; junction bases unmatched: 6. CDR1 and CDR2 from the germline V gene are SGHRS and YFSETQ. CDR3 nucleotide sequence: TGCGCCAGCAGCTTACTAACTAGCGGGATGACAGATACGCAGTATTTT. Its protein is CASSLLTSGMTDTQYF.

CDR3 nucleotide sequence: TGTGCCAGCTCACCACTTGGACTAGCGGGAGACACCGGGGAGCTGTTTTTT. It yields the protein CASSPLGLAGDTGELFF. The rearrangement uses TRBV18 and TRBJ2-2; the match to TRBD2 covers 13 bases. V trimming: 1 base; J trimming: 3 bases; junction bases outside the gene matches: 2. Germline V lookup: CDR1 KGHSH, CDR2 LQKENI. The CDR3 consists of 17 residues.

The CDR3 coding sequence is TGTGCCAGCAGTTTAGGGTGGGGCCAACAGCTGTTTTTT. Translating gives CASSLGWGQQLFF. This chain links TRBV27 with TRBJ2-2; tentative D call: TRBD1 (5 bases). The CDR3 covers 13 residues. From germline, CDR1 is MNHEY and CDR2 SMNVEV (reference sequence). V lost 2 bases and J lost 12, with 13 bases in between.

The sample holds a few counts of this clone. CDR3 loop: CASSTGPSYEQYF. As DNA, the CDR3 is TGTGCCAGCAGCACGGGGCCCTCCTACGAGCAGTACTTC. The chain joins TRBV6-5 to TRBJ2-7; possibly TRBD1 or TRBD2 for D (5 bases each). The CDR3 sequence is 13 residues long. Germline CDR1 and CDR2: MNHEY and SVGAGI. The V and J ends lost 6 bases and 0 bases respectively, with 9 bases between them.

This clone showed up just a few times. V gene TRBV11-2 combines with J gene TRBJ2-1; 7 nucleotides match TRBD1. Looked up from germline, CDR1 is SGHAT and CDR2 is FQNNGV. After removal of 5 bases from V and 5 bases from J, the junction contained 6 bases not matched to a gene. The CDR3 is 14 amino acids. CDR3 sequence (DNA): TGTGCCAGCAGCAGGGGACAGTACAACAATGAGCAGTTCTTC. Translating gives CASSRGQYNNEQFF.

V usage is TRBV19 and J usage is TRBJ2-1, with 9 bases that match TRBD2. Germline CDR1 and CDR2: LNHDA and SQIVND (reference sequence). V shed 3 bases and J 9 bases; nucleotides not matched to a gene: 6. The CDR3 has 14 amino acids. The CDR3 region has the DNA TGTGCCAGTAGTATGATAGCGGGAGCTAGTGAGCAGTTCTTC. It translates to CASSMIAGASEQFF.

J is TRBJ2-7 and V is TRBV27; maybe TRBD2 (5 bases). CDR1 and CDR2 from the germline V gene are MNHEY and SMNVEV (reference sequence). The CDR3 contains 16 residues. Deletions cut 2 bases from V and 6 bases from J, with 20 bases between. The CDR3 reads CASSLRGIPEEGEQYF. The DNA for the CDR3 is TGTGCCAGCAGTTTAAGAGGGATCCCGGAGGAAGGCGAGCAGTACTTC.